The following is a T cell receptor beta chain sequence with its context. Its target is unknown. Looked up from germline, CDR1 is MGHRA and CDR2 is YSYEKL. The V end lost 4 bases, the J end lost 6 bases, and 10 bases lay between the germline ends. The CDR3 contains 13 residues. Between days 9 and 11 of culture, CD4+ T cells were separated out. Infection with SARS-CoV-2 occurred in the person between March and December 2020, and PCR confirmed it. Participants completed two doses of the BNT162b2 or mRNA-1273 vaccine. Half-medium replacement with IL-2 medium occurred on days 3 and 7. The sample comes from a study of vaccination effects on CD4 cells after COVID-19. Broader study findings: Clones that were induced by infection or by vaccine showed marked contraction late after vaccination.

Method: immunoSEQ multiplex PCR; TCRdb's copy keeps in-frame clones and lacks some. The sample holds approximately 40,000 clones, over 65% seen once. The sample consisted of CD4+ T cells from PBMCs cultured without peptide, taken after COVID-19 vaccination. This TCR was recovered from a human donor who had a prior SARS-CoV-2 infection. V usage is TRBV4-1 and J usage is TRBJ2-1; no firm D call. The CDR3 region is CASSPPHPNEQFF. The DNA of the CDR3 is TGCGCCAGCAGCCCCCCCCACCCCAATGAGCAGTTCTTC.